The next 24 T cell receptor beta chains were all read from a single sample in a study of CD8+CD57+ T cells in acquired aplastic anemia. Using genomic DNA as the template, TCR beta VDJ and CDR3 profiling was carried out. A single record per CDR3 protein comes from TCRdb applying MiXCR to the reads. The sample lists about 190,000 distinct CDR3 sequences, less than 60% seen once, with about 9.5% in the top ten. Previously, flow cytometry had revealed CD8+CD57+ cell expansion in the patients chosen for sequencing. What was sequenced was sorted CD4+, CD8+, or CD8+CD57+ T cells (not recorded which) from PBMCs. The source is a human donor with aplastic anemia.

The gene calls are TRBV12-3 or TRBV12-4 and TRBJ2-1, with D hard to call. V lost 5 bases to trimming and J lost 9 bases, with 11 bases between them. The CDR3 has 12 amino acids. The CDR3 DNA reads as TGTGCCAGCAGTAGGATCCAGGTTGAGCAGTTCTTC. Translation: CASSRIQVEQFF.

The rearrangement links TRBV9 to TRBJ1-2; tentative D call: TRBD1 (5 bases). Germline-derived CDR1 and CDR2 are SGDLS and YYNGEE. CDR3 length: 16 residues. In nucleotides, the CDR3 is TGTGCTAGTCGTTCGCAGGGAGCGGGATCGTATTATGGCTACACCTTC. The encoded protein is CASRSQGAGSYYGYTF.

This clonotype was counted ten times or more. The chain recombines TRBV10-3 with TRBJ1-1; D may be TRBD1 (5 bases). This CDR3 region has 13 residues. Germline assignment: CDR1 ENHRY and CDR2 SYGVKD. V gave up 4 bases and J gave up 6 bases, with 12 bases separating them. Here the CDR3 DNA reads TGTGCCATCAGTGGTGTAGGGGACGCTGAAGCTTTCTTT. Protein product: CAISGVGDAEAFF.

This clonotype has a count of ten or more. V usage is TRBV12-3 or TRBV12-4 and J usage is TRBJ1-3, with a weak D call TRBD1 (6 bases). The CDR3 loop spans 15 amino acids. The V end lost 6 bases, the J end lost 2 bases, and 14 bases lay between the germline ends. CDR3 in amino acids: CASRPTGQPGNTIYF. For the CDR3, the DNA is TGTGCCAGCAGACCTACTGGACAGCCTGGAAACACCATATATTTT.

This clonotype was seen many times. This chain links TRBV5-1 with TRBJ2-2, with 7 nucleotides matching TRBD1. The CDR3 runs to 15 residues. V lost 4 bases to trimming and J lost 6 bases; unmatched junction nucleotides: 9. Germline V lookup: CDR1 SGHRS, CDR2 YFSETQ. CDR3 amino acids: CASSPPGGEAGELFF. In DNA form, the CDR3 reads TGCGCCAGCAGCCCCCCAGGGGGAGAGGCCGGGGAGCTGTTTTTT.

The sample holds many counts of this clonotype. V gene TRBV29-1 combines with J gene TRBJ2-1; the D gene is possibly TRBD2 (6 bases). V gave up 4 bases and J gave up 0 bases, with 10 bases separating them. The germline gives CDR1 SQVTM, CDR2 ANQGSEA. This CDR3 is built from 14 residues. CDR3 sequence reads: CSVGGTFSYNEQFF. CDR3 DNA: TGCAGCGTTGGTGGGACTTTCTCCTACAATGAGCAGTTCTTC.

The CDR3 protein is CATSRDPRLGNTEAFF. Written as DNA, the CDR3 is TGTGCCACCAGCAGAGACCCCCGACTTGGGAACACTGAAGCTTTCTTT. The gene calls are TRBV15 and TRBJ1-1; no definite D call. The length of the CDR3 is 16 residues. Germline V gene sequence: CDR1 LNHNV, CDR2 YYDKDF (reference sequence). V lost 0 bases, J lost 1 base, and 12 bases lay in between.

The chain combines TRBV24-1 with TRBJ1-2; D possibly corresponds to TRBD1 (6 bases). The ends were cut back, 4 bases at V and 6 bases at J, with 14 bases in the middle. Germline V gene sequence: CDR1 KGHDR, CDR2 SFDVKD. CDR3 length equals 14 residues. In nucleotides, the CDR3 is TGTGCCACCAGTGACCCAAGGGGGTTTGATGGCTACACCTTC. Translating gives CATSDPRGFDGYTF.

This clonotype was counted at least ten times. V is TRBV7-9 and J is TRBJ2-5; D may match TRBD1 or TRBD2 (5 bases each). This CDR3 has 15 residues. Germline assignment: CDR1 SEHNR and CDR2 FQNEAQ (reference sequence). Trimming took 4 bases from V and 4 from J, leaving 16 bases between them. The CDR3 region has the DNA TGTGCCAGCAGCTCGGCCGGGACCCGGGGAGAGACCCAGTACTTC. This sequence encodes CASSSAGTRGETQYF.

The chain combines TRBV5-1 with TRBJ1-5, with D possibly TRBD1 on 6 matching bases. Between the trimmed V and J ends, which lost 1 base and 5 bases, there was a span of 13 bases. CDR1 is SGHRS, CDR2 YFSETQ, per germline. There are 15 residues in the CDR3. Here the CDR3 DNA reads TGCGCCAGCAGCTTGTTGCCGTCAGGGGATCAGCCCCAGCATTTT. Translated: CASSLLPSGDQPQHF.

The V call is TRBV6-1, the J call TRBJ1-6, with D perhaps TRBD1 (5 bases). V lost 6 bases to trimming and J lost 14 bases, with 20 bases between them. CDR1 and CDR2 (germline): MNHNS, SASEGT. This CDR3 contains 14 residues. CDR3 in DNA: TGTGCCAGCAGCGGGACCAGGGCTTCGCGCACCCTCCACTTT. Its translation is CASSGTRASRTLHF.

This clonotype was recorded many times. Here the CDR3 reads CASQGNYNSPLHF. CDR3 DNA: TGTGCCAGCCAGGGAAACTATAATTCACCCCTCCACTTT. This chain uses TRBV10-3 with TRBJ1-6; D may be TRBD1 (5 bases). Looked up from germline, CDR1 is ENHRY and CDR2 is SYGVKD. The CDR3 length is 13 residues. Trimming cost V 10 bases and J 3 bases, with 10 bases left between them.

The chain carries TRBV29-1 and TRBJ1-4; 9 positions match TRBD1. Unmatched junction bases numbered 3, after V lost 3 bases and J lost 7 bases. CDR1 is SQVTM and CDR2 is ANQGSEA in the germline V gene. The CDR3 runs to 13 residues. The chain's CDR3 is CSVEGTGTEKLFF. The DNA for the CDR3 is TGCAGCGTTGAGGGGACAGGGACTGAAAAACTGTTTTTT.

This clonotype occurred a few times. Given a much more abundant clone one base away, this may be a read error. The chain employs TRBV19 and TRBJ2-7; D unclear. This CDR3 has 13 residues. The germline gives CDR1 LNHDA, CDR2 SQIVND (reference sequence). CDR3 amino acids: CVSSISSSYEQYF. CDR3 DNA: TGTGTCAGTAGTATTTCCAGTTCCTACGAGCAGTACTTC.

The chain links TRBV24-1 to TRBJ1-2; D remains ambiguous. This CDR3 region has 12 residues. Trimming cost V 8 bases and J 10 bases, with 16 bases left between them. The germline gives CDR1 KGHDR, CDR2 SFDVKD. CDR3 sequence reads: CATIGGGPDYTF. Written as DNA, the CDR3 is TGTGCCACCATTGGTGGCGGGCCTGACTACACCTTC.

This clonotype was counted a few times. The V and J genes are TRBV4-1 and TRBJ2-6; D is perhaps TRBD2 (5 bases). Deletions cut 5 bases from V and 4 bases from J, with 15 bases between. This CDR3 is 16 amino acids long. CDR1 MGHRA and CDR2 YSYEKL come from the germline V gene. The DNA of the CDR3 is TGCGCCAGCAGCACCCCCGCTTCGGGGGGGGCCAACGTCCTGACTTTC. It encodes CASSTPASGGANVLTF.

The chain links TRBV7-6 to TRBJ2-3; 10 nucleotides agree with TRBD2. With 6 bases clipped from V and 2 bases from J, the junction kept 5 bases outside the gene matches. The germline gives CDR1 SGHVS, CDR2 FNYEAQ. This CDR3 is built from 15 residues. For the CDR3, the DNA is TGTGCCAGCAGTCTAGCGGGAGTTAACACAGATACGCAGTATTTT. The encoded protein is CASSLAGVNTDTQYF.

This clonotype was observed at least ten times. The chain has TRBV24-1 and TRBJ2-7; TRBD1 aligns across 7 bases. Germline V CDR1 and CDR2: KGHDR, SFDVKD. The CDR3 sequence is 16 residues long. V lost 0 bases and J lost 0; bases outside the gene matches: 4. The CDR3: CATSDLKGASSYEQYF. The CDR3 bases are TGTGCCACCAGTGATTTGAAGGGGGCCAGCTCCTACGAGCAGTACTTC.

The sample holds a few counts of this clonotype. This chain links TRBV25-1 with TRBJ2-1; tentative D call: TRBD1 (6 bases). Germline CDR1 is MGHDK and CDR2 is SYGVNS. V was cut by 2 bases and J by 13 bases, with 15 bases left in between. The CDR3 has 13 residues. The CDR3 is CASSEDGARGQFF. Here the CDR3 DNA reads TGTGCCAGCAGTGAAGACGGGGCCAGGGGACAGTTCTTC.

This clonotype was counted between two and nine times. This sequence joins TRBV30 and TRBJ1-1, with D possibly being TRBD1 (5 bases). The CDR3 runs to 15 residues. Trimming took off 3 bases at V and 1 base at J, with 15 bases between the two ends. Germline V gives CDR1 GTSNPN, CDR2 SVGIG (reference sequence). The CDR3 here is CAWSARTLTNTEAFF. DNA of the CDR3: TGTGCCTGGAGCGCCCGGACACTAACGAACACTGAAGCTTTCTTT. Variable domain in full (rest from reference TRBV30 and TRBJ1-1): SQTIHQWPATLVQPVGSPLSLECTVEGTSNPNLYWYRQAAGRGLQLLFYSVGIGQISSEVPQNLSASRPQDRQFILSSKKLLLSDSGFYLCAWSARTLTNTEAFFGQGTRLTVV.

The chain's CDR3 is CASSLADNEQFF. CDR3 in DNA: TGTGCCAGCAGCTTAGCAGACAATGAGCAGTTCTTC. The rearrangement links TRBV7-6 to TRBJ2-1, with D unresolved. CDR1 is SGHVS and CDR2 is FNYEAQ in the germline V gene. V lost 0 bases and J lost 5, with 2 bases in between. This CDR3 is built from 12 residues.

This chain joins TRBV27 and TRBJ2-5; D remains unclear. V was clipped by 5 bases and J by 3 bases, with 10 bases between them. Germline CDR1 reads MNHEY; CDR2 reads SMNVEV (reference sequence). CDR3 size: 13 residues. This CDR3 reads CASSPRPEETQYF. CDR3 bases: TGTGCCAGCAGTCCACGACCCGAAGAGACCCAGTACTTC.

This chain joins TRBV11-3 and TRBJ2-3; the D is unclear. In germline, CDR1 is SGHNT, CDR2 YENEEA. The CDR3 is 14 amino acids. V was shortened by 2 bases and J by 0 bases, with 6 bases between the two germline ends. CDR3 bases: TGTGCCAGCAGCTTAAAGGCCAGCACAGATACGCAGTATTTT. Translated: CASSLKASTDTQYF.

This clonotype was seen a handful of times. This chain joins TRBV2 and TRBJ2-5; TRBD1 agrees at 9 bases. V trimming: 6 bases; J trimming: 4 bases; junction bases outside the gene matches: 3. Per the germline V gene, CDR1 is SNHLY and CDR2 is FYNNEI. The CDR3 extends over 13 amino acids. Written as DNA, the CDR3 is TGTGCCAGCAGCACAGGGGGCGCAGAGACCCAGTACTTC. It translates to CASSTGGAETQYF. The entire variable domain, with the rest obtained from reference TRBV2 and TRBJ2-5, is as follows: EPEVTQTPSHQVTQMGQEVILRCVPISNHLYFYWYRQILGQKVEFLVSFYNNEISEKSEIFDDQFSVERPDGSNFTLKIRSTKLEDSAMYFCASSTGGAETQYFGPGTRLLVL.